This T cell receptor beta chain was found in a study of T cells in Graves' hyperthyroidism and ophthalmopathy. Amplified TCR beta CDR3 regions came from RNA transcripts. HTBI primers were employed in a first-round RT-PCR of the TCR CDR3. From the multiplex PCR reads, TCRdb called clonotypes with MiXCR, one entry per CDR3 protein. The data show 400,000 to 550,000 distinct CDR3 sequences, around 22% seen once. The CDR3 is 15 residues long. Germline assignment: CDR1 MNHEY and CDR2 SVGAGI. Trimming cost V 0 bases and J 2 bases, with 8 bases left between them. This clonotype was found a few times. The TCR was taken from a woman aged 25 to 39 with Graves' ophthalmopathy. The J gene is TRBJ1-5, the V gene TRBV6-5; D is unclear. Sequencing was done on a sample of blood. This chain's CDR3 is CASSYSIWGNQPQHF. CDR3 coding DNA: TGTGCCAGCAGTTACTCGATTTGGGGCAATCAGCCCCAGCATTTT.